This is a list of T cell receptor beta chains from one sample in a study of OX40 agonist ivuxolimab in advanced cancers. Using immunoSEQ multiplex PCR, the repertoire was profiled, and TCRdb retains in-frame clones only, with some absent. The profile shows about 89,000 clones, roughly 88% of them singletons. The specimen comprised CD4+ or CD8+ T cells sorted from blood, sampled in a trial of the OX40 agonist ivuxolimab. Receptors were obtained from an adult with an advanced solid tumor such as melanoma, head and neck, liver or kidney cancer. Both conserved end residues are trimmed from each CDR3. The order of the fields is V gene, CDR3 length, CDR3 protein.

>TRBV18|14
ASPTRDRRSNQPQH
>TRBV25-1|13
ASSELPGQGGEAF
>TRBV19|9
ASGTRAEAF
>TRBV11-2|11
ASSLTGTYEQY
>TRBV5-4|14
ASSLAPGNSYNEQF
>TRBV10-1|14
ASSEGVAGGYNEQF
>TRBV5-5|15
ASSLALGQGAWAEAF
>TRBV7-6|11
ASSFSSLTEAF
>TRBV11-2|13
ASSLGVTTQETQY
>TRBV29-1|14
SVDEGTALSTDTQY
>TRBV11-2|12
ASSSTSGGSEQF
>TRBV11-3|12
ASSSGQGQETQY
>TRBV25-1|12
ASTGGGASEKLF
>TRBV12-5|13
ASGLGLGGPETQY
>TRBV25-1|12
ASSESTWYNEQF
>TRBV30|13
AWSVSRPRTYGYT
>TRBV29-1|11
SVDSPSTDTQY
>TRBV7-9|14
ASSLDALSSYNEQF
>TRBV7-9|11
ASSTRNQETQY
>TRBV25-1|9
ASRGSYEQY
>TRBV15|14
ATSRVGGATNEKLF
>TRBV11-2|13
ASSPRTGENTEAF
>TRBV4-1|11
ASSPPESKPQH
>TRBV11-2|12
ASSPLEGNYGYT
>TRBV14|14
ASSHARTGGRSPLH
>TRBV5-1|14
ASSEGGTSRTDTQY
>TRBV10-1|14
ASSAPGTGGLETQY
>TRBV12-5|14
ASGLVVGSSNEKLF
>TRBV29-1|12
SVVQGADTGELF
>TRBV11-2|13
ASSPVGRVGNIQY
>TRBV7-6|13
ASSPSGGSTDTQY